Reported below is one T cell receptor (beta chain). Its specificity is unknown. A read error may produce the germline difference seen at one junction end. Germline V lookup: CDR1 DFQATT, CDR2 SNEGSKA (reference sequence). The CDR3 contains 15 residues. This sample was taken from a study of molecular identifiers for immune sequencing clone quantification. Study background: With replicates, the RNA of around 18,000 or 91,000 naive CD8 cells was split five ways and four were sequenced. Overall study findings and caveats: Identical TCR molecules can share a barcode, and this sharing could underestimate highly expanded clone sizes.

When naive CD8 T cells were sorted, they were gated as CD8+CD4-CCR7+CD45RA+. TCRdb analysed the PCR reads with MiXCR anew, one entry per CDR3 protein. The repertoire holds some 320,000 distinct CDR3 sequences, 24% seen once, with around 0.74% in the top ten. The V and J genes are TRBV20-1 and TRBJ1-6, with D tentatively TRBD1 (5 bases). This receptor was taken from a human donor in good health. Some libraries in this study had Jurkat cell RNA spiked in. The sample consisted of naive CD8+ T cells from blood, with Jurkat cell RNA spiked in. Sample subset: FACS-sorted CD8+CD4-CCR7+CD45RA+ naive T cells. CDR3 sequence (DNA): TGCAGTGCTAGTAAGGACACCTCCTATAGTTCACCCCTCCACTTT. Its translation: CSASKDTSYSSPLHF.